These 18 T cell receptor beta chains share one sample of origin, sequenced in a study of T cell repertoires in cytomegalovirus infection. No antigens are known for them. TCRdb re-analysed the reads in MiXCR, keeping a single row per CDR3 protein. This table holds roughly 800,000 distinct CDR3 sequences, 29% found once. The source material was cultured CD8+ T cells from PBMCs, sampled from culture after CMV antigen stimulation. These receptors came from a human donor in good health (CMV status not recorded). Some clones in this sample may be carry-over from other donors' samples.

The chain employs TRBV4-1 and TRBJ2-1; TRBD1 might be the D (6 bases). Deletions cut 0 bases from V and 8 bases from J, with 11 bases between. From germline, CDR1 is MGHRA and CDR2 YSYEKL. The CDR3 is 14 amino acids. Here the CDR3 DNA reads TGCGCCAGCAGCCAAGATCACAGGGATGATGAGCAGTTCTTC. Its protein is CASSQDHRDDEQFF.

This clonotype has at least ten counts. V usage is TRBV6-6 and J usage is TRBJ2-1, with a possible D match to TRBD1 (5 bases). The CDR3 sequence is 12 residues long. Germline V gene lookup returns CDR1 MNHNY and CDR2 SVGAGI (reference sequence). The V end lost 0 bases, the J end lost 10 bases, and 7 bases lay between the germline ends. The CDR3 DNA follows: TGTGCCAGCAGTTACTCACAGGCCGAGCAGTTCTTC. It yields the protein CASSYSQAEQFF.

This clonotype was detected only a few times. This sequence joins TRBV13 and TRBJ1-6; no definite D call. CDR3 size: 12 residues. The V and J ends lost 1 base and 10 bases respectively, with 5 bases between them. The germline gives CDR1 PRHDT, CDR2 FYEKMQ (reference sequence). CDR3 nucleotides: TGTGCCAGCAGCTTAGACCGGTCACCCCTCCACTTT. Protein sequence: CASSLDRSPLHF.

The V call is TRBV7-9, the J call TRBJ2-7; D is unresolved. Trimming removed 5 bases at V and 5 bases at J, with 13 bases between. Germline-derived CDR1 and CDR2 are SEHNR and FQNEAQ (reference sequence). This CDR3 spans 13 amino acids. This chain's CDR3 is CASSDRRTDEQYF. DNA for the CDR3: TGTGCCAGCAGCGATCGCCGGACCGACGAGCAGTACTTC.

This clonotype was seen more than once but under ten times. The chain joins TRBV6-5 to TRBJ1-2; D is unclear. V was clipped by 0 bases and J by 2 bases, with 10 bases between them. Germline V CDR1 and CDR2: MNHEY, SVGAGI. This CDR3 contains 15 residues. The CDR3 nucleotides read TGTGCCAGCAGTTACTCGAGTCGGCGAAACTATGGCTACACCTTC. Its protein is CASSYSSRRNYGYTF.

The genes are TRBV9 and TRBJ2-1, with D tentatively TRBD1 (6 bases). The CDR3 totals 20 residues. CDR1 and CDR2 from the germline V gene are SGDLS and YYNGEE. Trimming shortened V by 7 bases and J by 0 bases, and 29 bases separated the two germline ends. In nucleotides, the CDR3 is TGTGCCAGCGCTGACCCCGGGACACCACGACCCAGTGGCTCCTACAATGAGCAGTTCTTC. Encoded protein: CASADPGTPRPSGSYNEQFF.

V usage is TRBV2 and J usage is TRBJ2-2, with a possible D match to TRBD1 (7 bases). In germline, CDR1 is SNHLY, CDR2 FYNNEI. V shed 6 bases and J shed 5 bases, with 16 bases lying between them. This CDR3 region has 15 residues. In DNA, the CDR3 is TGTGCCAGCAGGAACAGGGGCCGGGAGACCGGGGAGCTGTTTTTT. This gives the protein CASRNRGRETGELFF.

This clonotype was seen a handful of times. V usage is TRBV7-6 and J usage is TRBJ2-1; TRBD2 is a possible D gene (5 bases). The CDR3 contains 15 residues. The ends were cut back, 5 bases at V and 5 bases at J, with 16 bases in the middle. Germline CDR1 and CDR2: SGHVS and FNYEAQ. CDR3 bases: TGTGCCAGCAGCCCCGGGGTAGCAGACGACAATGAGCAGTTCTTC. Translating it yields CASSPGVADDNEQFF.

This chain joins TRBV27 and TRBJ2-6; D ambiguous. This CDR3 has 16 residues. In germline, CDR1 is MNHEY, CDR2 SMNVEV (reference sequence). The V and J ends lost 8 bases and 0 bases respectively, with 14 bases between them. The CDR3 DNA follows: TGTGCCAGCCAATCAATCAGCAGCTCTGGGGCCAACGTCCTGACTTTC. Translating gives CASQSISSSGANVLTF.

J is TRBJ1-6 and V is TRBV4-1, with a possible D match to TRBD1 (6 bases). Trimming removed 5 bases at V and 9 bases at J, with 11 bases between. Germline V lookup: CDR1 MGHRA, CDR2 YSYEKL. The CDR3 length is 13 residues. DNA of the CDR3: TGCGCCAGCAGCACCGTACAGGGTTCACCCCTCCACTTT. It encodes CASSTVQGSPLHF.

This clonotype is a singleton in its sample. The chain joins TRBV20-1 to TRBJ1-1, with unresolved D. The ends were cut back, 3 bases at V and 2 bases at J, with 19 bases in the middle. Germline assignment: CDR1 DFQATT and CDR2 SNEGSKA (reference sequence). The CDR3 has 16 amino acids. As DNA, the CDR3 is TGCAGTGCTAGTGGGTCTAGGACTATGTTAAACACTGAAGCTTTCTTT. Residues: CSASGSRTMLNTEAFF.

J is TRBJ2-1 and V is TRBV19, with D perhaps matching TRBD1 (5 bases). Trimming pared 2 bases from V and 0 bases from J, leaving 17 bases between. The CDR3 runs to 18 residues. The germline gives CDR1 LNHDA, CDR2 SQIVND (reference sequence). CDR3 bases: TGTGCCAGTAGTATAAATGGATGGGGCATCAGCTCCTACAATGAGCAGTTCTTC. Translation gives CASSINGWGISSYNEQFF.

This clonotype was observed a few times. The chain uses TRBV5-1 and TRBJ2-2, with 7 bases identical to TRBD1. Germline V lookup: CDR1 SGHRS, CDR2 YFSETQ. The CDR3 spans 18 residues. Losses at the gene ends were 2 bases for V and 1 base for J; bases not matched to a gene: 11. In DNA, the CDR3 is TGCGCCAGCAGCTTATACCCCTCCGGGACAGTGAACACCGGGGAGCTGTTTTTT. This gives the protein CASSLYPSGTVNTGELFF.

V and J are TRBV3-1 and TRBJ1-6, with TRBD1 matching over 8 bases. CDR1 is LGHDT, CDR2 YNNKEL, per germline (reference sequence). With V trimmed by 2 bases and J by 8 bases, 2 bases remained unmatched. The CDR3 length is 14 residues. CDR3 DNA sequence: TGTGCCAGCAGCCAACTGGACAGGGATTCACCCCTCCACTTT. Translation gives CASSQLDRDSPLHF.

At least ten counts were recorded for this clonotype. The gene calls are TRBV7-8 and TRBJ1-4; D not certain. V lost 1 base, J lost 4 bases, and 10 bases lay in between. Germline V gene lookup returns CDR1 SGHVS and CDR2 FQNEAQ. This CDR3 has 15 residues. The CDR3 loop reads CASSLGAPYNEKLFF. DNA for the CDR3: TGTGCCAGCAGCTTAGGAGCGCCTTATAATGAAAAACTGTTTTTT. Full variable domain (missing parts from reference TRBV7-8 and TRBJ1-4): GAGVSQSPRYKVAKRGQDVALRCDPISGHVSLFWYQQALGQGPEFLTYFQNEAQLDKSGLPSDRFFAERPEGSVSTLKIQRTQQEDSAVYLCASSLGAPYNEKLFFGSGTQLSVL.

The chain links TRBV9 to TRBJ2-5; 11 bases map to TRBD2. In germline, CDR1 is SGDLS, CDR2 YYNGEE. This CDR3 spans 20 amino acids. Trimming at V came to 4 bases and at J to 4 bases, leaving 21 bases not matched to a gene. As DNA, the CDR3 is TGTGCCAGCAGCCCCCACAGGGGCCTAGCGGGGGGTCGGTTAGGAGAGACCCAGTACTTC. This encodes CASSPHRGLAGGRLGETQYF.

The table lists this clonotype with a few counts. This chain uses TRBV12-3 or TRBV12-4 with TRBJ2-2, with D maybe TRBD1 (7 bases). V was cut by 5 bases and J by 4 bases, with 14 bases left in between. The CDR3 consists of 15 residues. The CDR3 bases are TGTGCCAGCAGTCCAGGGGGGCCGGGCACCGGGGAGCTGTTTTTT. This sequence encodes CASSPGGPGTGELFF.

V gene TRBV27 combines with J gene TRBJ1-1, with D unclear. CDR1 and CDR2 (germline): MNHEY, SMNVEV (reference sequence). This CDR3 contains 13 residues. V was shortened by 4 bases and J by 5 bases, with 11 bases between the two germline ends. The CDR3, as DNA: TGTGCCAGCAGTTCCCCCGGGCCGACTGAAGCTTTCTTT. Protein sequence: CASSSPGPTEAFF.